These T cell receptor beta chains were read from a single sample in a study of T cell responses to AZD1222 COVID-19 vaccine. Sequenced by immunoSEQ multiplex PCR; TCRdb stores in-frame clones only, minus some. The data show 75,000 to 85,000 clones, approximately 87% seen once. This specimen was peripheral blood, taken 28 days after the second AZD1222 dose. The receptors were gathered from an adult who received the AZD1222 COVID-19 vaccine. Each CDR3 is given with its conserved first and last residue. D genes are given only for firm matches. The size field is filled for only some rows; it gives once, few, many or a size class.

size,V,J,D,DNA,CDR3
few,TRBV18,TRBJ1-1,.,TGTGCCAGCTCACCCCAGACGGTAACTGAAGCTTTCTTT,CASSPQTVTEAFF
.,TRBV3-1/TRBV3-2,TRBJ1-4,.,TGTGCCAGCAGCCAAGAAGTTCTGGTTACGGAAAATGAAAAACTGTTTTTT,CASSQEVLVTENEKLFF
.,TRBV3-1/TRBV3-2,TRBJ2-3,.,TGTGCCAGCAGCCAAGCCGCGGAGGATACGCAGTATTTT,CASSQAAEDTQYF
.,TRBV27,TRBJ2-3,TRBD1,TGTGCCAGCAGTCATACAGGGGCCGATACGCAGTATTTT,CASSHTGADTQYF
.,TRBV19,TRBJ1-2,TRBD1,TGTGCCAGTGCACTTCAGGGGGTGGCTTACGGTGGCTACACCTTC,CASALQGVAYGGYTF
.,TRBV7-9,TRBJ2-5,.,TGTGCCAGCAGCCCCAACCGGGTGGGAGAGACCCAGTACTTC,CASSPNRVGETQYF
.,TRBV7-2,TRBJ2-2,.,TGTGCCAGCAGCTTACAAGATGCCTATAACACCGGGGAGCTGTTTTTT,CASSLQDAYNTGELFF
.,TRBV7-2,TRBJ1-2,.,TGTGCCAGCATCAGGACGAAGATAGAAGGCTACACCTTC,CASIRTKIEGYTF
.,TRBV28,TRBJ2-7,TRBD2,TGTGCCAGCACCCTTAGCGGGGGGGCGACCTACGAGCAGTACTTC,CASTLSGGATYEQYF
.,TRBV7-3,TRBJ2-6,.,TGTGCCAGCAGCTCTCGACAAGGGGCTGGGGCCAACGTCCTGACTTTC,CASSSRQGAGANVLTF
.,TRBV9,TRBJ2-2,TRBD1,TGTGCCAGCAGCGCGGGGGACAGGGGGACCGGCGGGTTTTTT,CASSAGDRGTGGFF
.,TRBV7-2,TRBJ1-5,.,TGTGCCAGCAGCGAAACAGGGTTCAAGCCCCAGCATTTT,CASSETGFKPQHF
.,TRBV6-2/TRBV6-3,TRBJ2-5,TRBD2,TGTGCCAGCAGTTACTCGACGTCGGCGGGGGGCCGGGAGACCCAGTACTTC,CASSYSTSAGGRETQYF
.,TRBV7-8,TRBJ1-4,.,TGTGCCAGCAGCTCCCCAACAGTCAGCGAAAAACTGTTTTTT,CASSSPTVSEKLFF
.,TRBV7-2,TRBJ2-1,.,TGTGCCAGCAGCTTCCGCGGGCGCAATGAGCAGTTCTTC,CASSFRGRNEQFF
.,TRBV10-3,TRBJ1-2,TRBD1,TGTGCCATCACGCCTGGTACAGGGGGGTCGTGGGGCTACACCTTC,CAITPGTGGSWGYTF
once,TRBV11-2,TRBJ1-2,TRBD1,TGTGCCAGCAGCTTAGATCGGACAGGGCGGCCCCCTATTGGCTACACCTTC,CASSLDRTGRPPIGYTF
.,TRBV27,TRBJ1-5,.,TGTGCCAGCAGTTTAGGAGGGGTGTGGAATCAGCCCCAGCATTTT,CASSLGGVWNQPQHF
.,TRBV29-1,TRBJ1-1,.,TGCAGCGTTGGTAGCAGGGCCGACACTGAAGCTTTCTTT,CSVGSRADTEAFF
.,TRBV16,TRBJ1-3,.,TGTGCCAGCAGCCAATCCGGAGTCTCTGGAAACACCATATATTTT,CASSQSGVSGNTIYF
.,TRBV6-6,TRBJ2-4,.,TGTGCCAGCAGAGAGGCAGGGGGGGAAGGCATTCAGTACTTC,CASREAGGEGIQYF
.,TRBV5-1,TRBJ2-5,TRBD2,TGCGCCAGCAGCGTTCTGTCCGGGACTAGCGGATCCTCCTCCGAGACCCAGTACTTC,CASSVLSGTSGSSSETQYF
.,TRBV19,TRBJ2-7,TRBD2,TGTGCCAGTAGTTTCGTATCTAGCGGGGTAAACGAGCAGTACTTC,CASSFVSSGVNEQYF
.,TRBV9,TRBJ2-3,.,TGTGCCAGCAGCGTAGAGGGGGGGACCTACGGAGATACGCAGTATTTT,CASSVEGGTYGDTQYF
few,TRBV7-9,TRBJ1-3,.,TGTGCCAGCAGTCTTACTGAGTCTCCTGGAAACACCATATATTTT,CASSLTESPGNTIYF
once,TRBV6-2/TRBV6-3,TRBJ1-5,.,TGTGCCAGCAGTTACTCGTCAGGGAATAGCAATCAGCCCCAGCATTTT,CASSYSSGNSNQPQHF
.,TRBV5-4,TRBJ2-7,.,TGTGCCAGCAGCTTGGGTGACAGGCCCTACGAGCAGTACTTC,CASSLGDRPYEQYF
.,TRBV27,TRBJ2-7,TRBD1,TGTGCCAGCAGTTTCATATCCAGCGGGACAGGGCTATCCTACGAGCAGTACTTC,CASSFISSGTGLSYEQYF
once,TRBV7-9,TRBJ2-1,.,TGTGCCAGCAGCTTAGGGGAGTTCTTC,CASSLGEFF
few,TRBV18,TRBJ1-5,.,TGTGCCAGCTCACCAGTGGGGCCTAGCAATCAGCCCCAGCATTTT,CASSPVGPSNQPQHF